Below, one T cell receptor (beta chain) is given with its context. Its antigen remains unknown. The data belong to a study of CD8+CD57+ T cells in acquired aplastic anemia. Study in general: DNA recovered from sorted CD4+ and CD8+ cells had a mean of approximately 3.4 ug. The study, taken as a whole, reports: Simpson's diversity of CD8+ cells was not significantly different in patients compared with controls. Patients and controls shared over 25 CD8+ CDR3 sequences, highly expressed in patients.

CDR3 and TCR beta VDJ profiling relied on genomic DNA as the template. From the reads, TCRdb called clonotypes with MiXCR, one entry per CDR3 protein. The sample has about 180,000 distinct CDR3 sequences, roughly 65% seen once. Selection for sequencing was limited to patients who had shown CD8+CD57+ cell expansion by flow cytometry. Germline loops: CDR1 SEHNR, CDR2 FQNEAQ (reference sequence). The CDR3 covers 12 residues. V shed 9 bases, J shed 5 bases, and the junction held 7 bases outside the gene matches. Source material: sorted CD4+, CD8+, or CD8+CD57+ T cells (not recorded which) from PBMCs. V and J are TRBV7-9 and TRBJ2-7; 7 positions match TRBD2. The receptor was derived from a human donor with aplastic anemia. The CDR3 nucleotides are TGTGCCAGTCTGTCGGGGAGGGACGAGCAGTACTTC. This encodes CASLSGRDEQYF.